A single sample is the source of the 30 T cell receptor beta chains below, sequenced in a study of cytomegalovirus exposure and HLA in healthy donors. 13 Jbeta primers and 60 Vbeta primers were used for the PCR. Sequencing was performed with immunoSEQ multiplex PCR; in TCRdb, only in-frame clones are kept and a portion is missing. The table for this sample gives 150,000 to 200,000 clones. Sequencing was performed on PBMCs. The receptor source for this set is a boy aged 5-17 years in good health and CMV-seronegative.

J is TRBJ2-7 and V is TRBV2; D gene unclear. The V end lost 3 bases, the J end lost 2 bases, and 11 bases lay between the germline ends. CDR1 is SNHLY, CDR2 FYNNEI, per germline. The CDR3 sequence is 14 residues long. Here the CDR3 DNA reads TGTGCCAGCAGTGACGAACAGCCCACCTACGAGCAGTACTTC. Protein: CASSDEQPTYEQYF.

Here the CDR3 DNA reads TGTGCCAGCGGGGCTAGCGGGGGACAAAACACCGGGGAGCTGTTTTTT. Residues: CASGASGGQNTGELFF. The chain joins TRBV11-3 to TRBJ2-2; 10 bases are a match to TRBD2. The CDR3 sequence is 16 residues long. V shed 8 bases, J shed 2 bases, and the junction held 8 bases outside the gene matches. Germline assignment: CDR1 SGHNT and CDR2 YENEEA. The entire variable domain, with the rest obtained from reference TRBV11-3 and TRBJ2-2, is as follows: EAGVVQSPRYKIIEKKQPVAFWCNPISGHNTLYWYLQNLGQGPELLIRYENEEAVDDSQLPKDRFSAERLKGVDSTLKIQPAELGDSAVYLCASGASGGQNTGELFFGEGSRLTVL.

The chain recombines TRBV4-1 with TRBJ1-1; unclear D gene. The CDR3 runs 16 residues. CDR1 and CDR2 from the germline V gene are MGHRA and YSYEKL. Trimming stripped 0 bases from V and 3 bases from J, with 14 bases between. CDR3 sequence reads: CASSQDLIYRYTEAFF. Written as DNA, the CDR3 is TGCGCCAGCAGCCAAGATTTAATCTACAGATACACTGAAGCTTTCTTT.

The chain links TRBV5-8 to TRBJ1-2, with 9 bases identical to TRBD1. The J segment lost 3 bases and the V segment lost 4 bases, leaving 10 bases of the junction unmatched. Per the germline V gene, CDR1 is SGHTS and CDR2 is YDEGEE. This CDR3 has 16 residues. This CDR3 reads CASSARTGAAYYGYTF. CDR3 nucleotides: TGTGCCAGCAGCGCCCGGACAGGGGCGGCCTACTATGGCTACACCTTC.

The gene calls are TRBV19 and TRBJ2-7; 7 bases are a match to TRBD1. From germline, CDR1 is LNHDA and CDR2 SQIVND (reference sequence). This CDR3 comprises 14 residues. With 6 bases clipped from V and 7 bases from J, the junction kept 12 bases outside the gene matches. CDR3 region: CASSPIDRVEEQYF. The DNA of the CDR3 is TGTGCCAGTAGCCCAATCGACAGGGTGGAAGAGCAGTACTTC. The full variable domain, completed using reference TRBV19 and TRBJ2-7, is DGGITQSPKYLFRKEGQNVTLSCEQNLNHDAMYWYRQDPGQGLRLIYYSQIVNDFQKGDIAEGYSVSREKKESFPLTVTSAQKNPTAFYLCASSPIDRVEEQYFGPGTRLTVT.

This chain links TRBV6-1 with TRBJ2-3; 9 bases match TRBD1. This CDR3 is 15 amino acids long. V shed 10 bases, J shed 5 bases, and the junction held 13 bases outside the gene matches. The germline CDR1 and CDR2 sequences are MNHNS and SASEGT. The CDR3 coding sequence is TGTGCCACCTCATGGCCCGGGACAGGGTTAGATACGCAGTATTTT. It is translated as CATSWPGTGLDTQYF.

V is TRBV29-1 and J is TRBJ2-5; 7 positions match TRBD1. The CDR3 is 12 residues long. Looked up from germline, CDR1 is SQVTM and CDR2 is ANQGSEA. V shed 6 bases and J 5 bases; nucleotides not matched to a gene: 6. DNA for the CDR3: TGCAGCGTCGACAGGGCCAGGGAGACCCAGTACTTC. It encodes CSVDRARETQYF.

The CDR3 nucleotides are TGTGCCAGCAGCATGGGCCTAGCGGGGGGGAATGAGCAGTTCTTC. This sequence encodes CASSMGLAGGNEQFF. The rearrangement uses TRBV11-3 and TRBJ2-1; 12 nucleotides line up with TRBD2. In germline, CDR1 is SGHNT, CDR2 YENEEA. Trimming at V came to 5 bases and at J to 7 bases, leaving 6 bases not matched to a gene. The CDR3 sequence is 15 residues long.

The rearrangement joins TRBV4-1 to TRBJ2-7, with 11 bases aligning to TRBD1. This CDR3 region has 16 residues. Germline V lookup: CDR1 MGHRA, CDR2 YSYEKL. V lost 3 bases to trimming and J lost 5 bases; unmatched junction nucleotides: 9. The CDR3 sequence: CASSHRTGGGNNEQYF. The CDR3 region has the DNA TGCGCCAGCAGCCACAGGACAGGGGGCGGGAACAACGAGCAGTACTTC.

The gene calls are TRBV7-8 and TRBJ1-6, with 8 bases lining up with TRBD1. J was trimmed by 5 bases and V by 3 bases; bases with no gene match: 9. The CDR3 is 17 residues long. Germline CDR1 and CDR2: SGHVS and FQNEAQ. The CDR3 is CASSLGQANADNSPLHF. CDR3 coding DNA: TGTGCCAGCAGCTTGGGACAGGCGAACGCCGATAATTCACCCCTCCACTTT.

The J gene is TRBJ1-1, the V gene TRBV30, with a tentative D call TRBD1 (5 bases). V was shortened by 0 bases and J by 2 bases, with 13 bases between the two germline ends. The CDR3 extends over 15 amino acids. Per the germline V gene, CDR1 is GTSNPN and CDR2 is SVGIG (reference sequence). The CDR3 here is CAWSVTGGTNTEAFF. CDR3 coding DNA: TGTGCCTGGAGTGTCACCGGGGGTACTAACACTGAAGCTTTCTTT.

J is TRBJ2-1 and V is TRBV28; perhaps TRBD2 as D (5 bases). The V gene lost 10 bases and the J gene lost 5 bases, with 21 bases spanning the gap. The CDR3 loop spans 15 amino acids. Germline V lookup: CDR1 MDHEN, CDR2 SYDVKM. CDR3 region: CATSAGAARNNEQFF. As DNA, the CDR3 is TGTGCCACCTCCGCGGGCGCAGCACGGAACAATGAGCAGTTCTTC.

A remark on this clone: This sample also contains other DNA sequences that code for the same CDR3. J is TRBJ1-3 and V is TRBV7-9, with TRBD1 matching over 8 bases. CDR1 is SEHNR and CDR2 is FQNEAQ in the germline V gene (reference sequence). The CDR3 runs to 15 residues. J was trimmed by 8 bases and V by 1 base; bases with no gene match: 7. The CDR3 protein is CASSLVRTGKDTIYF. The CDR3 bases are TGTGCCAGCAGCTTAGTACGGACAGGGAAAGACACCATATATTTT.

The chain couples TRBV7-8 to TRBJ1-5, with D possibly being TRBD1 (5 bases). The CDR3 loop spans 15 amino acids. Germline V lookup: CDR1 SGHVS, CDR2 FQNEAQ. V was shortened by 4 bases and J by 4 bases, with 14 bases between the two germline ends. CDR3 nucleotides: TGTGCCAGCAGCTCCTCCCCAGGGATTAATCAGCCCCAGCATTTT. Translated, it gives CASSSSPGINQPQHF.

This chain joins TRBV12-2 and TRBJ1-3; the table assigns TRBD1, which was not confirmed against the DNA. TRBV12-2 is annotated as a pseudogene. The length of the CDR3 is 18 residues. The CDR3 loop is CASRPGGGGWEAGNTIYF. CDR3 DNA: TGTGCAAGTCGCCCAGGGGGTGGGGGTTGGGAGGCGGGAAACACCATATATTTT.

This chain uses TRBV9 with TRBJ1-2, with TRBD1 identical over 9 bases. The V segment lost 0 bases and the J segment 4 bases; nucleotides outside the gene matches: 10. Germline V gene data show CDR1 as SGDLS and CDR2 as YYNGEE. CDR3 size: 17 residues. CDR3 DNA: TGTGCCAGCAGCGTAGTTGGGACAGGGCTTGCGAGCTATGGCTACACCTTC. It yields the protein CASSVVGTGLASYGYTF.

The rearrangement links TRBV5-4 to TRBJ2-7; maybe TRBD1 (5 bases). Looked up from germline, CDR1 is SGHNT and CDR2 is YYREEE (reference sequence). Trimming took 3 bases from V and 6 from J, leaving 16 bases between them. The CDR3 sequence is 14 residues long. This CDR3 reads CASSSGILRGEQYF. The CDR3 coding sequence is TGTGCCAGCAGCTCAGGGATTTTGAGAGGCGAGCAGTACTTC.

The V call is TRBV7-8, the J call TRBJ1-2, with D uncertain. There are 13 residues in the CDR3. Trimming removed 3 bases at V and 2 bases at J, with 7 bases between. CDR1 and CDR2 (germline): SGHVS, FQNEAQ. In DNA form, the CDR3 reads TGTGCCAGCAGCTTTTTACTCAACTATGGCTACACCTTC. Translating it yields CASSFLLNYGYTF.

J is TRBJ1-3 and V is TRBV19; D might be TRBD1 (6 bases). Germline values: CDR1 LNHDA, CDR2 SQIVND (reference sequence). CDR3 length: 16 amino acids. Trimming shortened V by 10 bases and J by 1 base, and 20 bases separated the two germline ends. In nucleotides, the CDR3 is TGTGCCACCGACTCGGGACACCTGTTATCTGGAAACACCATATATTTT. It specifies CATDSGHLLSGNTIYF.

The chain has TRBV28 and TRBJ1-3, with 10 positions matching TRBD1. The CDR3 totals 15 residues. CDR1 and CDR2 from the germline V gene are MDHEN and SYDVKM. J lost 9 bases, V lost 6 bases, and 11 bases had no gene match. The CDR3 bases are TGTGCCAGCAGCTTCGGGACAGGGGCTACTCCCACCATATATTTT. It codes for CASSFGTGATPTIYF.

This sequence joins TRBV28 and TRBJ1-2; 11 nucleotides match TRBD1. V was clipped by 5 bases and J by 2 bases; unmatched bases: 7. This CDR3 has 16 residues. Per germline, CDR1 MDHEN and CDR2 SYDVKM. The CDR3 is CASSAPGDRGNYGYTF. Written as DNA, the CDR3 is TGTGCCAGCAGTGCCCCGGGGGACAGGGGGAACTATGGCTACACCTTC.

The rearrangement joins TRBV11-2 to TRBJ1-1; unclear D gene. Per germline, CDR1 SGHAT and CDR2 FQNNGV. Trimming cost V 5 bases and J 2 bases, with 3 bases left between them. The CDR3 is made up of 11 amino acids. The CDR3 loop reads CASSPNTEAFF. The CDR3 region has the DNA TGTGCCAGCAGCCCAAACACTGAAGCTTTCTTT.

The rearrangement uses TRBV4-1 and TRBJ1-1; 9 positions match TRBD1. V was pared by 1 base and J by 5 bases, with 5 bases of the junction left unmatched. CDR3 length: 15 residues. Germline values: CDR1 MGHRA, CDR2 YSYEKL. Written as DNA, the CDR3 is TGCGCCAGCAGCCAAGGCAGACAGGGGGGGACTGAAGCTTTCTTT. It encodes CASSQGRQGGTEAFF.

The rearrangement links TRBV6-1 to TRBJ1-6; 8 bases align to TRBD1. Germline trimming cut 5 bases from V and 5 bases from J; bases unmatched to any gene: 5. The CDR3 is 15 amino acids. Germline V gives CDR1 MNHNS, CDR2 SASEGT. CDR3 protein: CASSPGQGNNSPLHF. Here the CDR3 DNA reads TGTGCCAGCAGTCCCGGACAGGGAAATAATTCACCCCTCCACTTT.

The chain combines TRBV6-6 with TRBJ1-3; D is perhaps TRBD1 (5 bases). This CDR3 comprises 15 residues. Trimming stripped 5 bases from V and 0 bases from J, with 11 bases between. The germline V gene encodes CDR1 MNHNY and CDR2 SVGAGI (reference sequence). The CDR3 here is CASSNRGSSGNTIYF. CDR3 DNA sequence: TGTGCCAGCAGTAATAGGGGATCCTCTGGAAACACCATATATTTT.

The chain carries TRBV7-9 and TRBJ2-5, with 7 bases aligning to TRBD1. The CDR3 has 15 residues. Germline lookup yields CDR1 SEHNR and CDR2 FQNEAQ (reference sequence). The V and J ends lost 1 base and 5 bases, in that order; junction bases with no gene match: 7. CDR3 nucleotides: TGTGCCAGCAGCTTAGGAGCAGGGGGATTGGAGACCCAGTACTTC. This encodes CASSLGAGGLETQYF.

This chain links TRBV11-2 with TRBJ1-1, with D possibly being TRBD1 (6 bases). CDR1 is SGHAT, CDR2 FQNNGV, per germline. CDR3 length: 13 amino acids. V was pared by 5 bases and J by 4 bases, with 11 bases between. The DNA of the CDR3 is TGTGCCAGCAGCGTCCAGGGGATCACTGAAGCTTTCTTT. Protein product: CASSVQGITEAFF.

This chain uses TRBV28 with TRBJ2-1; 11 positions match TRBD2. V was clipped by 0 bases and J by 5 bases; unmatched bases: 0. This CDR3 has 15 amino acids. Looked up from germline, CDR1 is MDHEN and CDR2 is SYDVKM. CDR3 sequence: CASSLWTSGNNEQFF. In DNA, the CDR3 is TGTGCCAGCAGTTTATGGACTAGCGGGAACAATGAGCAGTTCTTC.

The rearrangement links TRBV5-1 to TRBJ2-7; 9 positions agree with TRBD1. Germline V gene data show CDR1 as SGHRS and CDR2 as YFSETQ. This CDR3 has 14 amino acids. V shed 4 bases, J shed 1 base, and the junction held 3 bases outside the gene matches. The CDR3 is CASSTTGGSYEQYF. In DNA, the CDR3 is TGCGCCAGCAGCACGACAGGGGGATCCTACGAGCAGTACTTC.

Concerning this clone: The CDR3 does not close with the conserved phenylalanine or tryptophan, likely indicating a read error. The rearrangement uses TRBV30 and TRBJ1-2, with unresolved D. Between the trimmed V and J ends, which lost 0 bases and 8 bases, there was a span of 13 bases. CDR3 length equals 13 residues. Germline V CDR1 and CDR2: GTSNPN, SVGIG (reference sequence). The chain's CDR3 is CAWSVVGSSGYTL. The CDR3 DNA reads as TGTGCCTGGAGTGTAGTGGGGTCGAGCGGCTACACCCTC.